A single sample is the source of the 18 T cell receptor beta chains below, sequenced in a study of response to subunit inactivated influenza vaccine. TCRdb processed the RT-PCR reads anew with MiXCR; each CDR3 protein has one entry. The sample yields around 600,000 distinct CDR3 sequences, 11% seen once. These data also formed part of another study, on T cells expressing NK-cell markers. That paper states: A 5'RACE template switching approach incorporating UMIs was used to make TCR beta cDNA.

The sequencing used PBMCs from blood, collected on the day of vaccination. The receptors stem from a man in his forties or fifties who received an inactivated influenza vaccine.

This clonotype turned up a few times. CDR3: CASSLQGYTF. CDR3 nucleotides: TGTGCCAGCAGTTTACAAGGCTACACCTTC. The V call is TRBV12-3 or TRBV12-4, the J call TRBJ1-2; no reliable D call. The CDR3 runs to 10 residues. Trimming removed 2 bases at V and 8 bases at J, with 3 bases between.

The chain employs TRBV4-3 and TRBJ2-1; 7 bases align to TRBD2. The CDR3 runs to 15 residues. Looked up from germline, CDR1 is LGHNA and CDR2 is YSLEER. V shed 3 bases and J 15 bases; nucleotides not matched to a gene: 17. For the CDR3, the DNA is TGCGCCAGCAGCCAGGAGGGGAGGGGCCTGTTTGACCCGTTCTTC. The encoded protein is CASSQEGRGLFDPFF.

This chain uses TRBV7-2 with TRBJ2-2, with a possible D match to TRBD1 (5 bases). The V gene's germline CDR1 is SGHTA and CDR2 FQGNSA. This CDR3 region has 15 residues. The V and J ends lost 1 base and 5 bases respectively, with 11 bases between them. The CDR3 loop reads CASSLDQGLTGELFF. CDR3 bases: TGTGCCAGCAGCTTAGACCAGGGTCTTACCGGGGAGCTGTTTTTT.

This clonotype was seen many times. The CDR3 nucleotides read TGTGCCAGCAGCAAACAGGGGGCGACCTACGAGCAGTACTTC. This codes for CASSKQGATYEQYF. The V call is TRBV12-3 or TRBV12-4, the J call TRBJ2-7, with 9 bases fitting TRBD1. Trimming removed 6 bases from V and 2 bases from J; junction bases left unmatched: 5. The CDR3 totals 14 residues.

This clonotype has a handful of counts. The chain links TRBV9 to TRBJ2-3; weak D call: TRBD2 (5 bases). The CDR3 spans 13 residues. Trimming pared 3 bases from V and 4 bases from J, leaving 9 bases between. Looked up from germline, CDR1 is SGDLS and CDR2 is YYNGEE. The chain's CDR3 is CASSGIGADTQYF. The CDR3 DNA follows: TGTGCCAGCAGCGGAATCGGGGCAGATACGCAGTATTTT.

The rearrangement links TRBV6-5 to TRBJ2-4; D is possibly TRBD2 (6 bases). Trimming left V 2 bases short and J 6 bases short, with 17 bases between. Germline CDR1 and CDR2: MNHEY and SVGAGI. The CDR3 has 16 residues. The CDR3: CASSYQTGLAGNIQYF. DNA of the CDR3: TGTGCCAGCAGTTACCAGACGGGACTTGCTGGAAACATTCAGTACTTC.

V and J are TRBV14 and TRBJ2-1, with 11 positions matching TRBD2. The CDR3 is made up of 16 amino acids. CDR1 SGHDN and CDR2 FVKESK come from the germline V gene. V trimming: 2 bases; J trimming: 4 bases; junction bases outside the gene matches: 4. DNA of the CDR3: TGTGCCAGCAGCCAATTTACTAGCGGGAGATACAATGAGCAGTTCTTC. Translating gives CASSQFTSGRYNEQFF.

The chain couples TRBV6-2 or TRBV6-3 to TRBJ2-1; D possibly matches TRBD1 or TRBD2 (6 bases each). The CDR3 runs 16 residues. Between the trimmed V and J ends, which lost 1 base and 2 bases, there was a span of 12 bases. From germline, CDR1 is MNHEY and CDR2 SVGEGT. CDR3 DNA sequence: TGTGCCAGCAGTTACTTTCCGGGGGCGACCTACAATGAGCAGTTCTTC. Translation: CASSYFPGATYNEQFF.

There are a few counts of this clonotype. This chain links TRBV24-1 with TRBJ2-3; 8 bases fit TRBD1. Germline loops: CDR1 KGHDR, CDR2 SFDVKD. This CDR3 spans 15 amino acids. V was clipped by 5 bases and J by 1 base; unmatched bases: 4. The CDR3 reads CATSGDRGRTDTQYF. The DNA of the CDR3 is TGTGCCACCAGTGGAGACAGGGGACGCACAGATACGCAGTATTTT.

This clonotype was observed many times. The chain recombines TRBV18 with TRBJ2-7; D may match TRBD1 or TRBD2 (6 bases each). The V end was cut by 1 base, the J end by 2 bases, with 12 bases between. The CDR3 has 15 amino acids. The germline V gene has CDR1 KGHSH and CDR2 LQKENI. The CDR3 coding sequence is TGTGCCAGCTCACCACGGAGGGGGGACGCCTACGAGCAGTACTTC. It codes for CASSPRRGDAYEQYF.

The V and J genes are TRBV10-3 and TRBJ2-2, with D possibly being TRBD1 (6 bases). This CDR3 has 16 residues. Germline V gene data show CDR1 as ENHRY and CDR2 as SYGVKD. V gave up 6 bases and J gave up 1 base, with 15 bases separating them. The CDR3 region is CAIRVPGQMNTGELFF. As DNA, the CDR3 is TGTGCCATCAGGGTTCCGGGACAAATGAACACCGGGGAGCTGTTTTTT.

This clonotype was seen a single time. The J gene is TRBJ1-4, the V gene TRBV7-2, with D maybe TRBD1 (6 bases). The V gene lost 4 bases and the J gene lost 6 bases, with 15 bases spanning the gap. This CDR3 is built from 15 residues. Germline CDR1 is SGHTA and CDR2 is FQGNSA. The CDR3 DNA follows: TGTGCCAGCAGCTCCTCGGGGGCGCTTTATGAAAAACTGTTTTTT. This sequence encodes CASSSSGALYEKLFF.

The J gene is TRBJ2-5, the V gene TRBV7-7, with 12 bases lining up with TRBD2. Unmatched junction bases numbered 8, after V lost 5 bases and J lost 4 bases. Germline CDR1 reads SSHAT; CDR2 reads FNYEAQ (reference sequence). This CDR3 region has 16 residues. The CDR3 protein is CASSSPGLAGIETQYF. The CDR3 region has the DNA TGTGCCAGCAGCAGCCCTGGACTAGCGGGAATAGAGACCCAGTACTTC.

This clonotype has ten or more counts. The V call is TRBV7-2, the J call TRBJ1-2; D gene ambiguous. The CDR3 sequence is 14 residues long. Germline V gene lookup returns CDR1 SGHTA and CDR2 FQGNSA. Trimming left V 1 base short and J 3 bases short, with 9 bases between. CDR3 amino acids: CASSLVGRDYGYTF. The DNA for the CDR3 is TGTGCCAGCAGCTTAGTAGGGAGAGACTATGGCTACACCTTC.

The chain carries TRBV20-1 and TRBJ2-5; 11 positions agree with TRBD2. The V segment lost 3 bases and the J segment 3 bases; nucleotides outside the gene matches: 3. The CDR3 runs to 14 residues. Germline loops: CDR1 DFQATT, CDR2 SNEGSKA (reference sequence). CDR3 nucleotides: TGCAGTGCTAGGGTGACTAGCGGGAAAGAGACCCAGTACTTC. It translates to CSARVTSGKETQYF.

This clonotype was seen only a few times. V gene TRBV12-3 or TRBV12-4 combines with J gene TRBJ2-1, with a weak D call TRBD2 (5 bases). The CDR3 extends over 16 amino acids. Deletions cut 6 bases from V and 0 bases from J, with 15 bases between. The CDR3 bases are TGTGCCAGCAGCCGGGCACTAGTTTCCTCCTACAATGAGCAGTTCTTC. The encoded protein is CASSRALVSSYNEQFF.

This clonotype was counted only a few times. This chain joins TRBV5-1 and TRBJ2-3; D tentatively fits TRBD1 or TRBD2 (6 bases each). The CDR3 loop spans 16 amino acids. Germline V CDR1 and CDR2: SGHRS, YFSETQ. Trimming removed 1 base from V and 8 bases from J, with 20 bases in between. CDR3 nucleotides: TGCGCCAGCAGCTTGTCCCCCTCCAGTGGAGGGGGTACGCAGTATTTT. It translates to CASSLSPSSGGGTQYF.

The table lists this clonotype with many counts. V gene TRBV7-8 combines with J gene TRBJ1-1; maybe TRBD1 (5 bases). The CDR3 consists of 14 residues. CDR1 and CDR2 from the germline V gene are SGHVS and FQNEAQ. Trimming stripped 1 base from V and 6 bases from J, with 12 bases between. The chain's CDR3 is CASSLEPVGAEAFF. The CDR3 DNA reads TGTGCCAGCAGCTTAGAACCCGTGGGGGCTGAAGCTTTCTTT.